This T cell receptor (beta chain) was recorded in a study of a mutant IDH1 vaccine in newly diagnosed glioma (dated by TCRdb to the early 2020s). About the investigation overall: Of the 32 treated patients, approximately 60% were male and around 40% were female, and the mean age was 40.4 years. Prior to enrollment, standard therapy consisting of radiotherapy alone, temozolomide alone, or radiochemotherapy with temozolomide had been administered to patients, with the combination being received by most patients. Peripheral blood samples were drawn at six visits, namely V03 (baseline), V05, V07, V10, V12 and V13. For exploratory analyses, longitudinal TCRB deep sequencing was carried out in roughly 25 treated patients wherever samples were available. The paper's findings and limits, for the study overall: Availability determined which PBMC samples were chosen for TCRB deep sequencing. No apparent relationship was observed between pseudoprogression and alterations in the top peripheral T cell clonotypes detected by TCRB sequencing. According to the authors, sample limitations meant that analyses of patient blood samples could not be reproduced. Across multiple MHC alleles, vaccine-induced immune responses were seen in around 93% of patients.

About this clone itself: There is no known antigen for this receptor. Base quality data are lacking; no much larger clone is found one base away.

In the paper's terms, the time point label means: baseline, week 1 (first vaccination visit). The treatment or condition label, as the study defines it: pre-vaccination baseline after standard-of-care therapy. Donors had newly diagnosed WHO grade 3 or 4 IDH1-mutant astrocytomas with loss of nuclear ATRX. The samples were drawn from NOA16, a multicentre, single-arm, open-label phase I trial in Germany that tested a mutant IDH1 peptide vaccine in humans for the first time. For immunogenicity testing, the blood drawn at visit V03 was used as the baseline sample. Genomic DNA for TCRB sequencing was isolated from EDTA blood with the DNeasy Blood and Tissue Kit. In the germline V gene (reference sequence), CDR1 corresponds to LNHDA and CDR2 to SQIVND. The CDR3 covers 14 residues, taking in both the cysteine and the phenylalanine. Of all the DNA, just the CDR3 is kept, 42 bases in frame from base 1. Cut back by 3 bases and 5 bases, the V and J ends lie 11 bases apart.

The library was built by means of the immunoSEQ multiplex PCR assay. The hsTCRB Kit was used according to the manufacturer's protocol to amplify rearranged TCR beta chain sequences. TCRB libraries were sequenced on an Illumina MiSeq. Per the original workflow: The proprietary platform of the kit vendor was used for demultiplexing, trimming and gene mapping. TCRdb took this table from immuneACCESS and kept in-frame rearrangements with V and J called. Such tables lack part of the clones; where checked against another copy, unresolved V genes explain under half of the gap, and the rest is unexplained. The D gene and trimming were derived from the DNA, and the V and J assignments and clone size from that table. This sample holds 75,000 to 100,000 clones; around 90% were observed only once. Jointly, the top ten make up under 0.7% of the sample.

This specimen was PBMCs, taken from a glioma patient treated with radiotherapy, temozolomide or both. The TCR was taken from a woman aged 45-59 years with glioma. The rearranged chain carries TRBV19 and TRBJ1-5; no confident D gene assignment can be made. Here the CDR3 is given as CASSMVLGDQPQHF. The DNA is TGTGCCAGTAGTATGGTCCTGGGCGATCAGCCCCAGCATTTT.